This record looks at one T cell receptor beta chain sequence and its context. Its antigen is not known. Treatment specified: roughly ten-day PBMC culture with coronavirus spike peptide pools or control peptides (ViraFEST assay). Under the ViraFEST approach, antigen-specific T cells were expanded with peptide pools and TCRs subsequently sequenced. This record comes from a study of vaccination and CD4 T cells after COVID-19. In germline, CDR1 is DFQATT, CDR2 SNEGSKA (reference sequence). This CDR3 has 14 amino acids. V lost 5 bases and J lost 2; bases outside the gene matches: 6. The Oncomine TCR Beta short-read assay sequenced DNA from cultured CD4+ T cells. TCRdb called the PCR reads again in MiXCR, with one record for every CDR3 protein. The table shows about 14,000 distinct CDR3 sequences, with 52% occurring only once.

This chain joins TRBV20-1 and TRBJ2-7; the match to TRBD2 covers 10 bases. The source material was CD4+ T cells from blood, cultured in vitro. The TCR sequence derives from a human donor who had recovered from COVID-19. The CDR3 protein is CSASGLAVAYEQYF. DNA of the CDR3: TGCAGTGCTTCCGGACTAGCGGTTGCCTACGAGCAGTACTTC.